The 8 T cell receptor beta chains listed next were all sequenced from one sample in a study of cytomegalovirus exposure and HLA in healthy donors. The PCR was carried out with 60 Vbeta primers and 13 Jbeta primers. TCRdb's copy holds only in-frame clones and misses some; the assay was immunoSEQ multiplex PCR. The sample records 130,000 or so clones, roughly four fifths being singletons. Sample: PBMCs. The origin of the receptors is a woman aged 45-60 years in good health and CMV-seropositive.

The chain employs TRBV28 and TRBJ1-1, with no clear D. Trimming left V 2 bases short and J 4 bases short, with 11 bases between. The germline V gene has CDR1 MDHEN and CDR2 SYDVKM. The CDR3 extends over 14 amino acids. The CDR3 DNA sequence: TGTGCCAGCAGTTTACACGGCGCGGTCACTGAAGCTTTCTTT. Translation: CASSLHGAVTEAFF.

V gene TRBV18 combines with J gene TRBJ1-2, with D unresolved. Germline V CDR1 and CDR2: KGHSH, LQKENI. The CDR3 contains 14 residues. Trimming cost V 2 bases and J 0 bases, with 7 bases left between them. Here the CDR3 DNA reads TGTGCCAGCTCACCAGGCGGGACTAACTATGGCTACACCTTC. Encoded protein: CASSPGGTNYGYTF.

The chain carries TRBV13 and TRBJ1-2; 10 bases are shared with TRBD1. CDR1 and CDR2 (germline): PRHDT, FYEKMQ (reference sequence). The CDR3 consists of 15 residues. J lost 6 bases, V lost 0 bases, and 4 bases had no gene match. As DNA, the CDR3 is TGTGCCAGCAGCTTAGGCCAGGGGACAGGGGATGGCTACACCTTC. Translating gives CASSLGQGTGDGYTF.

The chain links TRBV9 to TRBJ2-2; the match to TRBD2 covers 7 bases. In germline, CDR1 is SGDLS, CDR2 YYNGEE. The CDR3 consists of 14 residues. With 2 bases clipped from V and 7 bases from J, the junction kept 5 bases outside the gene matches. The chain's CDR3 is CASSVFSGHGELFF. CDR3 sequence (DNA): TGTGCCAGCAGCGTTTTTAGCGGGCACGGGGAGCTGTTTTTT.

The chain links TRBV7-2 to TRBJ2-7; 10 nucleotides line up with TRBD2. Germline V gives CDR1 SGHTA, CDR2 FQGNSA. The CDR3 totals 16 residues. The V and J ends lost 5 bases and 3 bases, in that order; junction bases with no gene match: 10. CDR3 in amino acids: CASSTGLAVEFYEQYF. CDR3 DNA sequence: TGTGCCAGCAGCACTGGACTAGCGGTTGAATTCTACGAGCAGTACTTC.

The J gene is TRBJ2-3, the V gene TRBV30, with a weak D call TRBD2 (6 bases). The V and J ends lost 4 bases and 1 base respectively, with 12 bases between them. The CDR3 has 14 residues. From germline, CDR1 is GTSNPN and CDR2 SVGIG (reference sequence). CDR3 residues: CAWKPAGRTDTQYF. In nucleotides, the CDR3 is TGTGCCTGGAAGCCCGCGGGGCGCACAGATACGCAGTATTTT.

Notes on this clone: Other DNA sequences within the sample encode an identical CDR3. This rearrangement joins TRBV6-1 to TRBJ1-5, with D unclear. V dropped 4 bases and J dropped 13 bases, with 14 bases sitting between them. Germline CDR1 and CDR2: MNHNS and SASEGT. CDR3 length equals 12 residues. The CDR3 DNA reads as TGTGCCAGCAGTGGGATCTCCCGGGGACAGCATTTT. Amino acids: CASSGISRGQHF.

This rearrangement joins TRBV28 to TRBJ2-1; 7 bases align to TRBD2. The CDR3 runs to 14 residues. From germline, CDR1 is MDHEN and CDR2 SYDVKM. Germline trimming cut 4 bases from V and 8 bases from J; bases unmatched to any gene: 8. The CDR3 loop reads CASSSAGVAYEQFF. DNA for the CDR3: TGTGCCAGCAGTTCGGCGGGGGTGGCGTATGAGCAGTTCTTC.